These 20 T cell receptor beta chains were all obtained from the same sample, sequenced in a study of blood T cell repertoires in COVID-19 (dated by TCRdb to the early 2020s). Library prep was done by the immunoSEQ multiplex PCR assay. TCRdb took over this immuneACCESS table, retaining in-frame rearrangements with V and J assigned. Such tables are incomplete; in checked studies, under half of the missing clones stem from an unresolved V gene, and the remainder is unexplained. The sample contains 150,000 or so clones, approximately 80% of them found a single time. The ten largest clones represent roughly 5.6% of the sample. Specimen: PBMCs or T cells enriched from blood (not recorded which). The receptor source for this set is a man aged 70-80 years who had been exposed to COVID-19.

V and J are TRBV2 and TRBJ2-7; 8 nucleotides line up with TRBD2. From germline, CDR1 is SNHLY and CDR2 FYNNEI. V was pared by 4 bases and J by 7 bases, with 15 bases of the junction left unmatched. This CDR3 region has 16 residues. The CDR3: CASSGATSGRGREQYF. In nucleotides, the CDR3 is TGTGCCAGCAGTGGGGCGACGAGCGGGAGAGGTAGGGAGCAGTACTTC.

This chain joins TRBV27 and TRBJ1-3, with 7 bases that match TRBD1. Germline V gene sequence: CDR1 MNHEY, CDR2 SMNVEV (reference sequence). V shed 6 bases and J 0 bases; nucleotides not matched to a gene: 5. The CDR3 runs 15 residues. Written as DNA, the CDR3 is TGTGCCAGCAGCCGACAGGGCCACTCTGGAAACACCATATATTTT. Protein product: CASSRQGHSGNTIYF.

The V gene is TRBV10-3, the J gene TRBJ2-2, with TRBD2 matching 12 bases. This CDR3 region has 17 residues. Germline trimming cut 6 bases from V and 1 base from J; bases unmatched to any gene: 6. In germline, CDR1 is ENHRY, CDR2 SYGVKD. CDR3 DNA: TGTGCCATCAGAGACTCTAGCGGGAGGGGGAACACCGGGGAGCTGTTTTTT. As protein: CAIRDSSGRGNTGELFF.

This chain links TRBV15 with TRBJ1-6; TRBD1 aligns across 8 bases. The CDR3 has 15 residues. The trim removed 3 bases at V and 7 bases at J, leaving 5 bases unmatched. Germline V gene sequence: CDR1 LNHNV, CDR2 YYDKDF (reference sequence). In nucleotides, the CDR3 is TGTGCCACCAGCAGGGAAGACAGGGGAAATTCACCCCTCCACTTT. Its protein is CATSREDRGNSPLHF.

The chain has TRBV25-1 and TRBJ2-5; no reliable D call. The germline V gene encodes CDR1 MGHDK and CDR2 SYGVNS. The CDR3 has 15 amino acids. V lost 4 bases and J lost 2, with 14 bases in between. CDR3 loop: CASSGPSVGQETQYF. The CDR3 bases are TGTGCCAGCAGTGGACCCTCGGTCGGGCAAGAGACCCAGTACTTC.

The chain joins TRBV12-3 or TRBV12-4 to TRBJ1-2; a weak D match, TRBD1 (6 bases). Trimming removed 7 bases from V and 4 bases from J, with 13 bases in between. The CDR3 is 13 residues long. The CDR3 DNA follows: TGTGCCAGCACCCCACAGGGCGCCTATGGCTACACCTTC. Amino acids: CASTPQGAYGYTF.

The chain couples TRBV28 to TRBJ2-7; 9 bases align to TRBD1. Germline V gene sequence: CDR1 MDHEN, CDR2 SYDVKM. Trimming took 9 bases from V and 1 from J; bases not matched to a gene: 7. There are 14 residues in the CDR3. CDR3 sequence: CASHPGQGSYEQYF. Here the CDR3 DNA reads TGTGCCAGTCACCCGGGACAGGGTTCCTACGAGCAGTACTTC.

The V call is TRBV11-2, the J call TRBJ1-1; TRBD1 matches at 8 bases. In germline, CDR1 is SGHAT, CDR2 FQNNGV. CDR3 size: 16 residues. J was trimmed by 5 bases and V by 5 bases; bases with no gene match: 13. The CDR3 sequence is CASSPRPGTGLTEAFF. The CDR3 DNA follows: TGTGCCAGCAGCCCCCGTCCCGGGACAGGTTTGACTGAAGCTTTCTTT.

This chain joins TRBV11-3 and TRBJ1-1; D not certain. Trimming removed 5 bases from V and 2 bases from J, with 12 bases in between. The CDR3 runs 14 residues. In germline, CDR1 is SGHNT, CDR2 YENEEA. The DNA of the CDR3 is TGTGCCAGCAGCAGGAGAACGACCAACACTGAAGCTTTCTTT. Protein: CASSRRTTNTEAFF.

CDR3 nucleotides: TGCGCCAGCAGCCAAGAAGCCCTAGGCGAGCGGGAGGTTTATGGTGAGCAGTTCTTC. Its protein product is CASSQEALGEREVYGEQFF. The gene calls are TRBV4-1 and TRBJ2-1; 9 bases map to TRBD2. Germline trimming cut 0 bases from V and 9 bases from J; bases unmatched to any gene: 18. The CDR3 extends over 19 amino acids. Germline V gene data show CDR1 as MGHRA and CDR2 as YSYEKL.

A single count supports this clone. V and J are TRBV19 and TRBJ2-7; 7 bases map to TRBD2. The CDR3 has 15 residues. The J segment lost 3 bases and the V segment lost 3 bases, leaving 8 bases of the junction unmatched. Germline CDR1 is LNHDA and CDR2 is SQIVND (reference sequence). The CDR3 sequence: CASSIGRGGHYEQYF. The DNA of the CDR3 is TGTGCCAGTAGTATCGGCCGGGGAGGGCACTACGAGCAGTACTTC.

The chain has TRBV19 and TRBJ1-2, with TRBD1 identical over 10 bases. The CDR3 covers 17 residues. Trimming at V came to 4 bases and at J to 1 base, leaving 9 bases not matched to a gene. Germline V gene sequence: CDR1 LNHDA, CDR2 SQIVND (reference sequence). CDR3: CASSTIGTGDYNYGYTF. For the CDR3, the DNA is TGTGCCAGTAGTACCATAGGGACAGGGGATTATAACTATGGCTACACCTTC.

The CDR3 bases are TGTGCCAGCAGTCCCGACAGCTACGAGCAGTACTTC. Its protein product is CASSPDSYEQYF. V and J are TRBV12-3 or TRBV12-4 and TRBJ2-7, with D possibly TRBD1 on 5 matching bases. V was clipped by 5 bases and J by 3 bases, with 8 bases between them. CDR3 size: 12 residues.

The chain uses TRBV7-9 and TRBJ1-1; 8 bases line up with TRBD1. CDR1 and CDR2 (germline): SEHNR, FQNEAQ (reference sequence). Trimming cost V 3 bases and J 4 bases; bases outside gene matches: 4. CDR3 size: 14 residues. The CDR3 bases are TGTGCCAGCAGCTTGACAGGGGCGGGCACTGAAGCTTTCTTT. Translating it yields CASSLTGAGTEAFF.

This chain connects TRBV10-3 to TRBJ1-3; the match to TRBD1 covers 8 bases. V trimming: 5 bases; J trimming: 2 bases; junction bases outside the gene matches: 5. Germline V gives CDR1 ENHRY, CDR2 SYGVKD. CDR3 length equals 15 residues. The chain's CDR3 is CAISPGQVTGNTIYF. CDR3 in DNA: TGTGCCATCAGTCCGGGACAGGTAACTGGAAACACCATATATTTT.

The V gene is TRBV19, the J gene TRBJ2-2; tentatively, D is TRBD1 (5 bases). Germline V gene lookup returns CDR1 LNHDA and CDR2 SQIVND (reference sequence). This CDR3 has 15 amino acids. Trimming shortened V by 2 bases and J by 5 bases, and 12 bases separated the two germline ends. CDR3: CASSIQGALTGELFF. The CDR3 DNA reads as TGTGCCAGTAGTATACAAGGGGCCCTTACCGGGGAGCTGTTTTTT.

V and J are TRBV7-2 and TRBJ1-1; 9 nucleotides match TRBD1. The germline V gene has CDR1 SGHTA and CDR2 FQGNSA. CDR3 length equals 14 residues. The junction had 5 bases not matched to a gene; V was cut back by 4 bases and J by 5 bases. This chain's CDR3 is CASSSNRGQTEAFF. The CDR3 nucleotides are TGTGCCAGCAGCTCCAACAGGGGGCAAACTGAAGCTTTCTTT.

The V call is TRBV2, the J call TRBJ2-1, with unresolved D. The CDR3 totals 14 residues. Trimming took 7 bases from V and 6 from J, leaving 16 bases between them. Germline V gives CDR1 SNHLY, CDR2 FYNNEI. The CDR3 loop is CASTKQTQPNEQFF. The CDR3 nucleotides read TGTGCCAGCACGAAACAGACACAACCCAATGAGCAGTTCTTC.

This clone was picked up many times. This sequence joins TRBV5-1 and TRBJ2-7, with 10 bases that match TRBD1. J was trimmed by 5 bases and V by 8 bases; bases with no gene match: 10. The CDR3 contains 14 residues. Germline V lookup: CDR1 SGHRS, CDR2 YFSETQ. CDR3 protein: CASSRDRGTNEQYF. The CDR3 DNA is TGCGCCAGTAGCCGGGACAGGGGAACTAACGAGCAGTACTTC.

The chain couples TRBV3-1 (or the pseudogene TRBV3-2) to TRBJ2-1, with 8 bases identical to TRBD2. Germline CDR1 is LGHDT and CDR2 is YNNKEL (reference sequence). V was pared by 4 bases and J by 6 bases, with 11 bases of the junction left unmatched. The CDR3 runs to 16 residues. As DNA, the CDR3 is TGTGCCAGCAGCCCCGGGAGGAGGAGCGGGAGCAATGAGCAGTTCTTC. Its translation is CASSPGRRSGSNEQFF.